This passage covers 27 T cell receptor beta chains from one sample sequenced in a study of blood T cell repertoires in COVID-19. Assay: immunoSEQ multiplex PCR; the TCRdb copy retains only in-frame clones and omits some. The sample has approximately 150,000 clones, roughly 81% seen once. Specimen: peripheral blood. The receptors come from a woman older than 75 with COVID-19, enrolled during active disease.

This rearrangement joins TRBV7-2 to TRBJ1-2; the D is unclear. Trimming left V 1 base short and J 5 bases short, with 11 bases between. Germline V gives CDR1 SGHTA, CDR2 FQGNSA. The CDR3 spans 14 residues. CDR3 sequence: CASSLELLTYGYTF. DNA of the CDR3: TGTGCCAGCAGCTTAGAGTTATTGACATATGGCTACACCTTC. The full variable domain, with the rest looked up from reference TRBV7-2 and TRBJ1-2, is GAGVSQSPSNKVTEKGKDVELRCDPISGHTALYWYRQSLGQGLEFLIYFQGNSAPDKSGLPSDRFSAERTGGSVSTLTIQRTQQEDSAVYLCASSLELLTYGYTFGSGTRLTVV.

The chain recombines TRBV5-1 with TRBJ1-3; D is unresolved. Trimming removed 5 bases from V and 0 bases from J, with 9 bases in between. Germline loops: CDR1 SGHRS, CDR2 YFSETQ. The CDR3 length is 14 residues. The CDR3 DNA follows: TGCGCCAGCAGTCCACAAAACTCTGGAAACACCATATATTTT. It is translated as CASSPQNSGNTIYF.

The genes are TRBV27 and TRBJ1-3; the D gene is possibly TRBD1 (6 bases). Trimming left V 6 bases short and J 4 bases short, with 16 bases between. Looked up from germline, CDR1 is MNHEY and CDR2 is SMNVEV (reference sequence). The CDR3 is 15 amino acids. The CDR3 is CASRKGGAQGNTIYF. CDR3 sequence (DNA): TGTGCCAGCAGAAAAGGGGGGGCGCAGGGAAACACCATATATTTT.

The rearrangement uses TRBV29-1 and TRBJ1-1, with 7 nucleotides matching TRBD1. Looked up from germline, CDR1 is SQVTM and CDR2 is ANQGSEA. J was trimmed by 4 bases and V by 0 bases; bases with no gene match: 2. The CDR3 totals 13 residues. CDR3: CSVEDGTATEAFF. The CDR3 nucleotides read TGCAGCGTTGAAGACGGGACAGCCACTGAAGCTTTCTTT.

This sequence joins TRBV19 and TRBJ1-2; 9 bases map to TRBD1. V gave up 8 bases and J gave up 5 bases; unmatched junction bases: 9. CDR1 and CDR2 (germline): LNHDA, SQIVND (reference sequence). CDR3 size: 14 residues. CDR3 protein: CASSTGQGFYGYTF. CDR3 DNA: TGTGCCAGTTCTACGGGACAGGGCTTTTATGGCTACACCTTC.

This sequence joins TRBV7-2 and TRBJ2-7, with 7 positions matching TRBD2. The CDR3 spans 14 residues. Germline loops: CDR1 SGHTA, CDR2 FQGNSA. Trimming took 1 base from V and 6 from J; bases not matched to a gene: 6. CDR3 sequence (DNA): TGTGCCAGCAGCTTAGTGTCTAGCGGCCTCGAGCAGTACTTC. It encodes CASSLVSSGLEQYF.

This clone occurred a few times. The V gene is TRBV10-1, the J gene TRBJ2-2, with TRBD2 identical over 9 bases. CDR3 length: 15 residues. CDR1 and CDR2 from the germline V gene are WNHNN and SYGVQD (reference sequence). Germline trimming cut 4 bases from V and 7 bases from J; bases unmatched to any gene: 7. CDR3 region: CASSVAGGPFGELFF. The CDR3 region has the DNA TGCGCCAGCAGTGTGGCGGGAGGGCCTTTCGGGGAGCTGTTTTTT.

The V call is TRBV18, the J call TRBJ2-2; no definite D call. In germline, CDR1 is KGHSH, CDR2 LQKENI. With 6 bases removed from V and 2 bases from J, the gap between germline ends came to 13 bases. The CDR3 runs to 15 residues. This CDR3 is CASSTGTVNTGELFF. Written as DNA, the CDR3 is TGTGCCAGCTCCACCGGCACAGTAAACACCGGGGAGCTGTTTTTT.

The CDR3 sequence is CASSLVRVEETQYF. CDR3 nucleotides: TGCGCCAGCAGCTTGGTCAGGGTTGAAGAGACCCAGTACTTC. This chain joins TRBV5-1 and TRBJ2-5, with D maybe TRBD1 (5 bases). The CDR3 has 14 residues. In germline, CDR1 is SGHRS, CDR2 YFSETQ. V was clipped by 0 bases and J by 3 bases, with 9 bases between them.

A single count supports this clone. J is TRBJ2-7 and V is TRBV2, with 7 bases matching TRBD2. CDR3 length: 15 residues. CDR1 SNHLY and CDR2 FYNNEI come from the germline V gene. Trimming took 5 bases from V and 3 from J; bases not matched to a gene: 10. The CDR3 sequence: CASSPQLARGYEQYF. CDR3 coding DNA: TGTGCCAGCAGTCCACAACTAGCGCGGGGCTACGAGCAGTACTTC.

This clone was picked up many times. The CDR3 loop is CASSPTVDQPQHF. Written as DNA, the CDR3 is TGTGCCAGCAGCCCAACGGTAGATCAGCCCCAGCATTTT. J is TRBJ1-5 and V is TRBV9, with D unclear. The V gene lost 4 bases and the J gene lost 5 bases, with 10 bases spanning the gap. This CDR3 has 13 amino acids. CDR1 is SGDLS and CDR2 is YYNGEE in the germline V gene.

The CDR3 DNA reads TGTGCCAGCAGCTTAGTGCTCGGGACAAGGACAAACAATGAGCAGTTCTTC. Its protein is CASSLVLGTRTNNEQFF. This sequence joins TRBV11-2 and TRBJ2-1, with TRBD1 as a possible D gene (6 bases). The CDR3 extends over 17 amino acids. The germline CDR1 and CDR2 sequences are SGHAT and FQNNGV. V lost 1 base, J lost 5 bases, and 18 bases lay in between.

The CDR3 region is CASSLENRETQYF. The CDR3, as DNA: TGTGCCAGCAGCTTGGAAAACAGGGAGACCCAGTACTTC. This chain uses TRBV5-4 with TRBJ2-5; tentatively, D is TRBD1 (5 bases). Trimming shortened V by 0 bases and J by 5 bases, and 8 bases separated the two germline ends. The CDR3 sequence is 13 residues long. Germline values: CDR1 SGHNT, CDR2 YYREEE (reference sequence).

The chain links TRBV25-1 to TRBJ1-2; D gene ambiguous. V lost 0 bases to trimming and J lost 6 bases, with 14 bases between them. CDR1 and CDR2 (germline): MGHDK, SYGVNS. CDR3 length: 15 amino acids. CDR3 nucleotides: TGTGCCAGCAGTGAATATTACGGTCTCGGGGATGGCTACACCTTC. Protein sequence: CASSEYYGLGDGYTF.

The chain recombines TRBV5-1 with TRBJ2-5; D is undetermined. Trimming left V 0 bases short and J 5 bases short, with 17 bases between. CDR1 is SGHRS and CDR2 is YFSETQ in the germline V gene. The CDR3 has 16 residues. CDR3: CASSLGPAVFLETQYF. CDR3 DNA sequence: TGCGCCAGCAGCTTGGGTCCTGCGGTCTTCCTGGAGACCCAGTACTTC.

V usage is TRBV11-2 and J usage is TRBJ2-7, with D tentatively TRBD1 (6 bases). V lost 3 bases to trimming and J lost 7 bases, with 10 bases between them. CDR3 length: 12 residues. Germline V gives CDR1 SGHAT, CDR2 FQNNGV. The CDR3 coding sequence is TGTGCCAGCAGCTTCCAGGGGTTAGAGCAGTACTTC. Its translation is CASSFQGLEQYF.

This clone occurred a few times. The chain links TRBV18 to TRBJ1-2, with a tentative D call TRBD1 (5 bases). This CDR3 is 14 amino acids long. The V end lost 1 base, the J end lost 2 bases, and 8 bases lay between the germline ends. Germline CDR1 reads KGHSH; CDR2 reads LQKENI. The CDR3 DNA reads as TGTGCCAGCTCACCACGGGGCCAGAACTATGGCTACACCTTC. This gives the protein CASSPRGQNYGYTF.

The rearrangement uses TRBV19 and TRBJ1-5, with 10 bases matching TRBD1. This CDR3 has 14 amino acids. Germline assignment: CDR1 LNHDA and CDR2 SQIVND (reference sequence). The trim removed 4 bases at V and 6 bases at J, leaving 3 bases unmatched. The CDR3 DNA reads TGTGCCAGTAGTAGGACAGGGGGTTTTCAGCCCCAGCATTTT. This codes for CASSRTGGFQPQHF.

This clone was seen just once. The chain is built from TRBV14 and TRBJ2-3; 7 bases are shared with TRBD1. Per germline, CDR1 SGHDN and CDR2 FVKESK. V shed 4 bases and J 2 bases; nucleotides not matched to a gene: 6. This CDR3 region has 15 residues. The CDR3 region is CASSPRTGYTDTQYF. The CDR3 coding sequence is TGTGCCAGCAGCCCCCGGACAGGCTACACAGATACGCAGTATTTT.

The sample holds a few counts of this clone. This chain uses TRBV10-2 with TRBJ1-5; TRBD1 might be the D (6 bases). Trimming shortened V by 0 bases and J by 5 bases, and 8 bases separated the two germline ends. This CDR3 has 14 residues. Germline CDR1 is WSHSY and CDR2 is SAAADI. The CDR3: CASSESSGDQPQHF. The CDR3 nucleotides are TGCGCCAGCAGTGAGTCGTCAGGGGATCAGCCCCAGCATTTT.

The V gene is TRBV28, the J gene TRBJ2-7; the D gene is possibly TRBD2 (6 bases). V lost 6 bases, J lost 7 bases, and 16 bases lay in between. The CDR3 loop spans 13 amino acids. The germline V gene has CDR1 MDHEN and CDR2 SYDVKM. As DNA, the CDR3 is TGTGCCAGCAGCCCTTGGGACTCTCCGGAGCAGTACTTC. Protein product: CASSPWDSPEQYF.

The genes are TRBV28 and TRBJ2-7; 8 nucleotides align to TRBD2. Trimming removed 7 bases from V and 2 bases from J; junction bases left unmatched: 7. Germline CDR1 is MDHEN and CDR2 is SYDVKM. This CDR3 is 14 amino acids long. The CDR3 sequence is CASKAGGSTYEQYF. The CDR3 DNA reads TGTGCCAGCAAGGCGGGGGGATCTACCTACGAGCAGTACTTC.

The chain has TRBV27 and TRBJ1-6, with TRBD1 identical over 9 bases. V lost 6 bases, J lost 6 bases, and 9 bases stayed unmatched. CDR3 size: 16 residues. CDR1 and CDR2 from the germline V gene are MNHEY and SMNVEV (reference sequence). CDR3 amino acids: CASSLTGGDGNSPLHF. Here the CDR3 DNA reads TGTGCCAGCAGCTTAACAGGGGGCGATGGTAATTCACCCCTCCACTTT.

J is TRBJ2-7 and V is TRBV28; 9 bases fit TRBD1. J lost 5 bases, V lost 8 bases, and 10 bases had no gene match. Germline V lookup: CDR1 MDHEN, CDR2 SYDVKM. The CDR3 sequence is 14 residues long. The CDR3 nucleotides are TGTGCCAGCGGCTCCGGGACAGGGATCAACGAGCAGTACTTC. Protein: CASGSGTGINEQYF. Together with reference TRBV28 and TRBJ2-7, the CDR3 gives the full variable domain: DVKVTQSSRYLVKRTGEKVFLECVQDMDHENMFWYRQDPGLGLRLIYFSYDVKMKEKGDIPEGYSVSREKKERFSLILESASTNQTSMYLCASGSGTGINEQYFGPGTRLTVT.

The chain recombines TRBV9 with TRBJ2-1; D is uncertain. This CDR3 contains 16 residues. The V gene's germline CDR1 is SGDLS and CDR2 YYNGEE. The ends were cut back, 7 bases at V and 4 bases at J, with 21 bases in the middle. The CDR3 DNA reads TGTGCCAGCGGCGCGAGTGGGCAGCAACTTTACAATGAGCAGTTCTTC. The encoded protein is CASGASGQQLYNEQFF.

This chain links TRBV7-9 with TRBJ1-5, with D maybe TRBD1 (5 bases). Germline V gives CDR1 SEHNR, CDR2 FQNEAQ (reference sequence). V was clipped by 1 base and J by 3 bases, with 16 bases between them. The CDR3 is 17 residues long. The CDR3 nucleotides read TGTGCCAGCAGCTTAGAGGTATTCCAGGGTCACAATCAGCCCCAGCATTTT. Amino acid sequence: CASSLEVFQGHNQPQHF.

The V gene is TRBV3-1 (or the pseudogene TRBV3-2), the J gene TRBJ2-7; possibly TRBD1 for D (6 bases). This CDR3 is built from 15 residues. Trimming shortened V by 4 bases and J by 1 base, and 14 bases separated the two germline ends. Germline CDR1 reads LGHDT; CDR2 reads YNNKEL (reference sequence). The CDR3 region is CASSPAGTPSYEQYF. CDR3 nucleotide sequence: TGTGCCAGCAGCCCGGCCGGGACACCGTCCTACGAGCAGTACTTC.